The clone carrying this T cell receptor beta chain was seen only once. This entry is derived from a study of cytomegalovirus exposure and HLA in healthy donors. The PCR used 60 Vbeta and 13 Jbeta primers. The data were produced by immunoSEQ multiplex PCR, yet TCRdb's version contains in-frame clones alone and is incomplete. The sample holds approximately 160,000 clones, more than 60% seen once. CDR1 is SGHRS, CDR2 YFSETQ, per germline. This CDR3 comprises 13 residues. V was clipped by 1 base and J by 7 bases, with 11 bases between them. Sequenced sample: PBMCs. The rearrangement links TRBV5-1 to TRBJ1-2, with D uncertain. The TCR comes from a woman aged 45-65 years in good health and CMV-seropositive. CDR3 residues: CASSLSVSFGYTF. DNA for the CDR3: TGCGCCAGCAGCTTGAGCGTCAGCTTTGGCTACACCTTC.